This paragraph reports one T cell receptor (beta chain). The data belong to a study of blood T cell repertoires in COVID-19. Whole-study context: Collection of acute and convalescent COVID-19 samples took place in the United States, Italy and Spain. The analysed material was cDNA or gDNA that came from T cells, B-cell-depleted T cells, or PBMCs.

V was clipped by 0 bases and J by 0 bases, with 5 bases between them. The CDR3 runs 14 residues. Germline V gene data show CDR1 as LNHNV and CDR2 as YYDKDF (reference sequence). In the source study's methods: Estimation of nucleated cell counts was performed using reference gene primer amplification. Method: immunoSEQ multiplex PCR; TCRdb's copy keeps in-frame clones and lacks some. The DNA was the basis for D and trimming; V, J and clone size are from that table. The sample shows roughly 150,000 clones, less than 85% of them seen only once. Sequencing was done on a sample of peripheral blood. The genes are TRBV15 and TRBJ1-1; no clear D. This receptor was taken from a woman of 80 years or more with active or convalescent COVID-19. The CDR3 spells CATSRDHMNTEAFF. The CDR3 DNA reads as TGTGCCACCAGCAGAGATCACATGAACACTGAAGCTTTCTTT.